These 5 T cell receptor beta chains originate from one sample sequenced in a study of T cell responses to AZD1222 COVID-19 vaccine. This table comes from immunoSEQ multiplex PCR, and its TCRdb copy is limited to in-frame clones, with some not included. The repertoire consists of under 200,000 clones, with less than 95% occurring once and the leading ten covering about 4.2%. The sample here was peripheral blood, taken on day 0 of AZD1222 vaccination. These receptors all come from an adult in good health.

The V call is TRBV27, the J call TRBJ1-4; D is uncertain. The germline V and J ends were trimmed by 0 bases and 13 bases, with 12 bases remaining between them. Germline assignment: CDR1 MNHEY and CDR2 SMNVEV (reference sequence). The CDR3 totals 13 residues. The DNA for the CDR3 is TGTGCCAGCAGTTTATCGGAGGGCGTGCGACTGTTTTTT. Translating it yields CASSLSEGVRLFF.

The V gene is TRBV5-1, the J gene TRBJ1-5; unclear D gene. Per germline, CDR1 SGHRS and CDR2 YFSETQ. CDR3 length equals 13 residues. Trimming cost V 4 bases and J 9 bases, with 14 bases left between them. Here the CDR3 DNA reads TGCGCCAGCAGCAAGGACGGGTCGGGGCCCCAGCATTTT. It codes for CASSKDGSGPQHF.

This clone has only one observation. The chain employs TRBV6-2 or TRBV6-3 and TRBJ2-7; the match to TRBD2 covers 10 bases. The length of the CDR3 is 17 residues. With V trimmed by 2 bases and J by 0 bases, 7 bases remained unmatched. Germline V CDR1 and CDR2: MNHEY, SVGEGT. The CDR3 protein is CASSYTEGTSDSYEQYF. The CDR3 DNA follows: TGTGCCAGCAGTTACACCGAGGGGACTAGCGACTCCTACGAGCAGTACTTC.

V usage is TRBV5-1 and J usage is TRBJ1-4; 7 bases line up with TRBD1. Germline lookup yields CDR1 SGHRS and CDR2 YFSETQ. Germline trimming cut 4 bases from V and 0 bases from J; bases unmatched to any gene: 0. CDR3 length: 14 residues. CDR3 amino acids: CASSQGATNEKLFF. The CDR3 DNA sequence: TGCGCCAGCAGCCAGGGGGCAACTAATGAAAAACTGTTTTTT.

The chain carries TRBV5-1 and TRBJ1-2; 7 positions match TRBD1. The CDR3 runs 14 residues. The V gene's germline CDR1 is SGHRS and CDR2 YFSETQ. The J segment lost 3 bases and the V segment lost 0 bases, leaving 2 bases of the junction unmatched. The CDR3 loop is CASSLGQGDYGYTF. The CDR3 nucleotides are TGCGCCAGCAGCTTGGGACAGGGCGACTATGGCTACACCTTC.